These 23 T cell receptor beta chains were sequenced from one sample in a study of Graves' ophthalmopathy and Graves' hyperthyroidism. Amplification from RNA transcripts yielded the TCR beta CDR3 regions. First-round RT-PCR used HTBI primers; second-round multiplex PCR followed. TCRdb passed the multiplex PCR reads through MiXCR, listing each CDR3 protein once. Of 660,000 or so distinct CDR3 sequences in the sample, more than 40% were seen once. The sample comprised peripheral blood. All receptors come from an adult man with Graves' ophthalmopathy.

This clonotype appeared a few times. This sequence joins TRBV12-3 or TRBV12-4 and TRBJ2-7, with D perhaps TRBD1 or TRBD2 (6 bases each). CDR3 size: 14 residues. Trimming took 6 bases from V and 0 from J, leaving 12 bases between them. The CDR3 region is CASSPQGLSYEQYF. CDR3 nucleotides: TGTGCCAGCAGCCCACAGGGACTCTCCTACGAGCAGTACTTC.

This clonotype has at least ten counts. The V call is TRBV7-8, the J call TRBJ1-1; TRBD1 aligns across 7 bases. The CDR3 spans 15 residues. V lost 5 bases, J lost 1 base, and 7 bases stayed unmatched. Germline CDR1 and CDR2: SGHVS and FQNEAQ. The CDR3 region is CASSHRDSANTEAFF. Here the CDR3 DNA reads TGTGCCAGCAGCCACCGGGACAGCGCGAACACTGAAGCTTTCTTT.

Ten or more counts support this clonotype. This chain uses TRBV19 with TRBJ1-6; weak D call: TRBD1 (5 bases). Germline CDR1 and CDR2: LNHDA and SQIVND (reference sequence). This CDR3 is 13 amino acids long. Trimming took 6 bases from V and 8 from J, leaving 11 bases between them. CDR3 nucleotides: TGTGCCAGTAGGCGGGACGGCCATTCACCCCTCCACTTT. Encoded protein: CASRRDGHSPLHF. The complete variable domain, with remaining parts taken from reference TRBV19 and TRBJ1-6, reads DGGITQSPKYLFRKEGQNVTLSCEQNLNHDAMYWYRQDPGQGLRLIYYSQIVNDFQKGDIAEGYSVSREKKESFPLTVTSAQKNPTAFYLCASRRDGHSPLHFGNGTRLTVT.

Concerning this clonotype itself: A much larger clone lies one base from this, so it may be a read error. The genes are TRBV7-9 and TRBJ1-1; 8 bases align to TRBD1. The CDR3 is 13 amino acids. The trim removed 7 bases at V and 0 bases at J, leaving 1 base unmatched. The germline gives CDR1 SEHNR, CDR2 FQNEAQ (reference sequence). The CDR3 DNA follows: TGTGCCAGCAAACAGGGGGTGAACACTGAAGCTTTCTTT. Translated: CASKQGVNTEAFF.

The count of this clonotype is one. The rearrangement uses TRBV7-8 and TRBJ2-7; 8 bases map to TRBD1. J was trimmed by 3 bases and V by 6 bases; bases with no gene match: 7. The germline CDR1 and CDR2 sequences are SGHVS and FQNEAQ. This CDR3 region has 14 residues. CDR3 sequence: CASRLRTGYYEQYF. CDR3 DNA: TGTGCCAGCAGACTCAGGACAGGGTACTACGAGCAGTACTTC.

The chain uses TRBV2 and TRBJ1-3; no clear D. The germline V and J ends were trimmed by 4 bases and 0 bases, with 7 bases remaining between them. The germline V gene encodes CDR1 SNHLY and CDR2 FYNNEI. CDR3 length: 14 amino acids. The CDR3 DNA reads as TGTGCCAGCAGTGGCCAGAACTCTGGAAACACCATATATTTT. Protein sequence: CASSGQNSGNTIYF.

Regarding this clonotype: A read error may be the cause here, since a much bigger clone is one base away. The V call is TRBV15, the J call TRBJ2-5, with TRBD2 matching 10 bases. The CDR3 spans 18 residues. The V gene end was trimmed by 5 bases and the J gene end by 0 bases; junction bases not matched to a gene: 12. The germline CDR1 and CDR2 sequences are LNHNV and YYDKDF (reference sequence). CDR3 sequence (DNA): TGTGCCACCAGCCGCCGTAGCGGGGGGATTGGGTACCAAGAGACCCAGTACTTC. It specifies CATSRRSGGIGYQETQYF.

This clonotype has ten or more counts. The chain combines TRBV5-1 with TRBJ1-4, with TRBD1 matching 12 bases. V shed 7 bases and J 6 bases; nucleotides not matched to a gene: 10. CDR1 is SGHRS, CDR2 YFSETQ, per germline. The CDR3 has 16 residues. CDR3 nucleotides: TGCGCCAGCCGACCGGGACAGGGGGCGAGGGATGAAAAACTGTTTTTT. It translates to CASRPGQGARDEKLFF. Full variable domain (missing parts from reference TRBV5-1 and TRBJ1-4): KAGVTQTPRYLIKTRGQQVTLSCSPISGHRSVSWYQQTPGQGLQFLFEYFSETQRNKGNFPGRFSGRQFSNSRSEMNVSTLELGDSALYLCASRPGQGARDEKLFFGSGTQLSVL.

For the CDR3, the DNA is TGCAGTGCTAGTCATGGACAGGGGCCGGCCTACGAGCAGTACTTC. Encoded protein: CSASHGQGPAYEQYF. The rearrangement links TRBV20-1 to TRBJ2-7; 9 bases are shared with TRBD1. With 3 bases clipped from V and 2 bases from J, the junction kept 8 bases outside the gene matches. The CDR3 totals 15 residues. Germline lookup yields CDR1 DFQATT and CDR2 SNEGSKA (reference sequence).

The rearrangement uses TRBV19 and TRBJ1-5; no clear D. Trimming took 3 bases from V and 0 from J, leaving 9 bases between them. The CDR3 contains 15 residues. CDR1 is LNHDA and CDR2 is SQIVND in the germline V gene (reference sequence). The CDR3 DNA follows: TGTGCCAGTAGTATCGGGGAGTATAGCAATCAGCCCCAGCATTTT. Protein: CASSIGEYSNQPQHF.

This clonotype came up many times. This chain joins TRBV20-1 and TRBJ1-3; D not certain. Germline CDR1 reads DFQATT; CDR2 reads SNEGSKA (reference sequence). This CDR3 contains 13 residues. V was cut by 6 bases and J by 0 bases, with 9 bases left in between. CDR3 sequence reads: CSAATFSGNTIYF. The CDR3 DNA reads TGCAGTGCCGCGACCTTCTCTGGAAACACCATATATTTT.

This clonotype was seen many times. The chain uses TRBV9 and TRBJ1-3; D gene uncertain. CDR1 is SGDLS and CDR2 is YYNGEE in the germline V gene. V gave up 3 bases and J gave up 8 bases, with 9 bases separating them. The CDR3 is made up of 12 amino acids. The CDR3 bases are TGTGCCAGCAGCGGAGAGGGTGACACCATATATTTT. The encoded protein is CASSGEGDTIYF.

This clonotype was detected only a few times. The rearrangement links TRBV7-2 to TRBJ2-5; tentatively, D is TRBD2 (6 bases). Germline CDR1 and CDR2: SGHTA and FQGNSA. The CDR3 length is 12 residues. The V end lost 10 bases, the J end lost 5 bases, and 14 bases lay between the germline ends. The CDR3 nucleotides read TGTGCCATAGCGGACCTGGAGGAGACCCAGTACTTC. This sequence encodes CAIADLEETQYF.

The sample holds one count of this clonotype. A read error may be the cause here, since a much bigger clone is one base away. V gene TRBV7-2 combines with J gene TRBJ1-2, with TRBD1 matching over 7 bases. Germline CDR1 reads SGHTA; CDR2 reads FQGNSA. The junction had 13 bases not matched to a gene; V was cut back by 1 base and J by 8 bases. This CDR3 comprises 16 residues. This chain's CDR3 is CASSLGQGDHLGGYTF. As DNA, the CDR3 is TGTGCCAGCAGCTTAGGTCAGGGGGACCATTTGGGCGGCTACACCTTC.

This clonotype was seen repeatedly, ten times or more. CDR3 loop: CASSRDRGSGANVLTF. In DNA form, the CDR3 reads TGCGCCAGCAGTCGGGACAGGGGCTCTGGGGCCAACGTCCTGACTTTC. The chain uses TRBV10-2 and TRBJ2-6; 10 nucleotides agree with TRBD1. CDR1 and CDR2 from the germline V gene are WSHSY and SAAADI. The V segment lost 5 bases and the J segment 0 bases; nucleotides outside the gene matches: 1. The CDR3 loop spans 16 amino acids.

The chain couples TRBV6-5 to TRBJ2-2, with no clear D. V was cut by 1 base and J by 0 bases, with 9 bases left in between. This CDR3 comprises 16 residues. CDR1 is MNHEY, CDR2 SVGAGI, per germline. In nucleotides, the CDR3 is TGTGCCAGCAGTTACTTTTCGGATCCGAACACCGGGGAGCTGTTTTTT. This sequence encodes CASSYFSDPNTGELFF.

In the case of this clonotype: The junction differs from germline at one of its ends, possibly a read error. The CDR3 DNA is TGCGCCAGCAGCGGACTAGCGGGAGGGCACGGGGAGCAGTACTTC. Translating gives CASSGLAGGHGEQYF. The chain uses TRBV7-9 and TRBJ2-7; 15 bases agree with TRBD2. CDR1 and CDR2 (germline): SEHNR, FQNEAQ (reference sequence). This CDR3 is 15 amino acids long.

This clonotype was recorded at least ten times. This chain uses TRBV19 with TRBJ1-2; D unclear. V dropped 6 bases and J dropped 2 bases, with 7 bases sitting between them. This CDR3 spans 12 amino acids. CDR1 LNHDA and CDR2 SQIVND come from the germline V gene (reference sequence). The CDR3 loop reads CASRQKNYGYTF. In DNA form, the CDR3 reads TGTGCCAGTAGGCAGAAGAACTATGGCTACACCTTC.

This clonotype was observed a few times. This chain links TRBV20-1 with TRBJ2-7, with 12 nucleotides matching TRBD2. The V and J ends lost 7 bases and 4 bases, in that order; junction bases with no gene match: 5. CDR1 is DFQATT, CDR2 SNEGSKA, per germline (reference sequence). The CDR3 has 13 amino acids. The CDR3, as DNA: TGCAGTGGGACTAGCGGGATCTGGTACGAGCAGTACTTC. It encodes CSGTSGIWYEQYF.

Regarding this clonotype: This likely reflects a read error, since a far larger clone is one base away. The gene calls are TRBV7-9 and TRBJ2-7; D is possibly TRBD1 (6 bases). The CDR3 runs to 13 residues. V gave up 6 bases and J gave up 4 bases, with 13 bases separating them. Germline lookup yields CDR1 SEHNR and CDR2 FQNEAQ (reference sequence). The CDR3 sequence: CASRPGTLYEQYF. CDR3 coding DNA: TGTGCCAGCAGACCCGGGACACTTTACGAGCAGTACTTC.

This clonotype was detected only once. The chain couples TRBV10-2 to TRBJ1-5; tentatively, D is TRBD1 (5 bases). The length of the CDR3 is 14 residues. The germline gives CDR1 WSHSY, CDR2 SAAADI. V lost 7 bases and J 0 bases, leaving 10 bases between the germline ends. Here the CDR3 DNA reads TGCGCCAGCAAGGACATTTATAGCAATCAGCCCCAGCATTTT. This translates into CASKDIYSNQPQHF.

Note on this clonotype: At one end, the junction sequence differs from germline, possibly due to a read error. This sequence joins TRBV5-4 and TRBJ1-6, with 12 bases aligning to TRBD1. Germline V gene data show CDR1 as SGHNT and CDR2 as YYREEE (reference sequence). The CDR3 covers 16 residues. The CDR3 here is CASSLVGTGGSSPPHF. The CDR3, as DNA: TGTGCCAGCAGCTTGGTAGGGACAGGGGGCAGTTCACCCCCCCACTTT.

As concerns this clonotype: At one boundary the junction diverges from the germline segment, which might be a read error. The genes are TRBV2 and TRBJ1-6, with unresolved D. CDR3 length equals 17 residues. Germline loops: CDR1 SNHLY, CDR2 FYNNEI. Here the CDR3 reads CASSDRTSYSYDSPLHF. As DNA, the CDR3 is TGTGCCAGCAGTGATAGGACGTCTTACTCCTATGATTCACCCCTCCACTTT.